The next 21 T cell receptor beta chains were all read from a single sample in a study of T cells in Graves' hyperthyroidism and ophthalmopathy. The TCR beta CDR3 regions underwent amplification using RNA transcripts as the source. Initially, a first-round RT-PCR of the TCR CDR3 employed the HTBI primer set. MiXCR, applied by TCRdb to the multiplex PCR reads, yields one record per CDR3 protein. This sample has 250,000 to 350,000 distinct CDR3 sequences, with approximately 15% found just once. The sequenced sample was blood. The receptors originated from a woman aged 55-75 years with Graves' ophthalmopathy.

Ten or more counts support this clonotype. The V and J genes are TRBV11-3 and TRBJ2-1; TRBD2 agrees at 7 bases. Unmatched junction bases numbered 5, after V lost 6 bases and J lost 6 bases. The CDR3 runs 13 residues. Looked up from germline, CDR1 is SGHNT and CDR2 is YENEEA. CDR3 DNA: TGTGCCAGCAGTTCTGCGGGAGCCAATGAGCAGTTCTTC. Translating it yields CASSSAGANEQFF.

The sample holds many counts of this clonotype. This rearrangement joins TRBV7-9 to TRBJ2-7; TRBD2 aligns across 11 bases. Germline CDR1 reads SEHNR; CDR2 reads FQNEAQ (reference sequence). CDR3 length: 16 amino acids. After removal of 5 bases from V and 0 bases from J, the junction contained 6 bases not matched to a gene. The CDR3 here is CASSPRLAGTSYEQYF. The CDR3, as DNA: TGTGCCAGCAGCCCCCGACTAGCGGGAACCTCCTACGAGCAGTACTTC.

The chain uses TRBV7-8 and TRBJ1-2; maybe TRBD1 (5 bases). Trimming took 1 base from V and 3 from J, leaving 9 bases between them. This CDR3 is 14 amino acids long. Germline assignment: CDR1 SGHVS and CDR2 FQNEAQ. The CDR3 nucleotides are TGTGCCAGCAGCTTAGGGGGGTGGGACTATGGCTACACCTTC. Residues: CASSLGGWDYGYTF.

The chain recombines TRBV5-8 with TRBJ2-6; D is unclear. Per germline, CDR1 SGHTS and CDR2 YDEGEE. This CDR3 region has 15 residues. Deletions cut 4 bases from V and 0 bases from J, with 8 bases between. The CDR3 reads CASSARGSGANVLTF. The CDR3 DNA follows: TGTGCCAGCAGCGCGCGAGGCTCTGGGGCCAACGTCCTGACTTTC.

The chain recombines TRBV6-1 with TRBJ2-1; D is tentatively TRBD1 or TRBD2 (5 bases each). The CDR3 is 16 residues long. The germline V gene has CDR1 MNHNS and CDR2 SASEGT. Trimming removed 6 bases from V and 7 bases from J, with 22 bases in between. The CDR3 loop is CASSSRGQGAFNEQFF. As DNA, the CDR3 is TGTGCCAGCAGCTCACGGGGCCAAGGGGCTTTTAATGAGCAGTTCTTC.

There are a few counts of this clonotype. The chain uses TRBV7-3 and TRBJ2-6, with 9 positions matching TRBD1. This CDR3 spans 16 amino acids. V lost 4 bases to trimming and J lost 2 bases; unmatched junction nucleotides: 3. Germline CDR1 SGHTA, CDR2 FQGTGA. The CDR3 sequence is CASSSTGGAGANVLTF. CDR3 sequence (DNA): TGTGCCAGCAGCTCCACAGGGGGCGCTGGGGCCAACGTCCTGACTTTC.

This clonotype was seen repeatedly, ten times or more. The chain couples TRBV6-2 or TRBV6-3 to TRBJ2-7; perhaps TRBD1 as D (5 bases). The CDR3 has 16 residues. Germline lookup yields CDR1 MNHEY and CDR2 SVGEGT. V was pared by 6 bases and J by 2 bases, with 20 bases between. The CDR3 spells CASRKSRVVVAYEQYF. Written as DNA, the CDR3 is TGTGCCAGCAGGAAAAGCAGGGTTGTCGTGGCCTACGAGCAGTACTTC.

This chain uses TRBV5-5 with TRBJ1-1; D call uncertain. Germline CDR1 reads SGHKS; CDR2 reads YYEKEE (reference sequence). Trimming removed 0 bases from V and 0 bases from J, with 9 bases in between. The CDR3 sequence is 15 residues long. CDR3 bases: TGTGCCAGCAGCTTGGCCTGGGGATTGAACACTGAAGCTTTCTTT. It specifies CASSLAWGLNTEAFF.

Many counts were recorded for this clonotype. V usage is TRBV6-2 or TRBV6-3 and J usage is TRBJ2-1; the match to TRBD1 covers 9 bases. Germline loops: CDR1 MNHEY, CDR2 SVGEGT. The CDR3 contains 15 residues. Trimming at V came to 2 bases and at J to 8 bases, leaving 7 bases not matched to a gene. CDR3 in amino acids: CASSYAGQGRYEQFF. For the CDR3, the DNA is TGTGCCAGCAGTTACGCGGGACAGGGCCGGTATGAGCAGTTCTTC.

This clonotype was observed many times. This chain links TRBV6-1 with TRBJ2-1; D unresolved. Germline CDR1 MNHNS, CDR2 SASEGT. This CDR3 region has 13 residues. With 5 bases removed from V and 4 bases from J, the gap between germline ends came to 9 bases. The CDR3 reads CASSLDRYNEQFF. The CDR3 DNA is TGTGCCAGCAGTTTAGACCGGTACAATGAGCAGTTCTTC.

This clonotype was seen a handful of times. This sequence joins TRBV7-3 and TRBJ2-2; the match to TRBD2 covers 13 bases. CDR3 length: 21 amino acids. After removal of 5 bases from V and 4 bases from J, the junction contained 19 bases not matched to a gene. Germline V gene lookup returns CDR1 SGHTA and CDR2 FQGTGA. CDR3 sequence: CASSQIPGQGTSGASTGELFF. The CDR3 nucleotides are TGTGCCAGCAGCCAAATCCCGGGACAGGGGACTAGCGGGGCCTCCACCGGGGAGCTGTTTTTT.

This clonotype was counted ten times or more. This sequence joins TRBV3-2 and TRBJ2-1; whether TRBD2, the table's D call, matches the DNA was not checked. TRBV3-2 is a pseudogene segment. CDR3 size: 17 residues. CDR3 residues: CASSQEILAGGRNEQFF. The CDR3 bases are TGTGCCAGCAGCCAGGAGATTCTAGCGGGGGGGCGGAATGAGCAGTTCTTC.

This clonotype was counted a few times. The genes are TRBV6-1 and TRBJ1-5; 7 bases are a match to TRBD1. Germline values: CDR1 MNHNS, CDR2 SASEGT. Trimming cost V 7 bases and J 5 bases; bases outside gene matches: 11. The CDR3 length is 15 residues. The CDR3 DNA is TGTGCCAGCACCCGACAGGGTCAGTTTGATCAGCCCCAGCATTTT. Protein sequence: CASTRQGQFDQPQHF.

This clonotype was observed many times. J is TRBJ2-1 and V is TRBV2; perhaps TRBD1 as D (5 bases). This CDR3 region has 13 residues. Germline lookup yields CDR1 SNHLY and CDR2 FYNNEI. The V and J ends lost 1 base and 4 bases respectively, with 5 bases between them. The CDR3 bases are TGTGCCAGCAGTGAAGAGGGGTACAATGAGCAGTTCTTC. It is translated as CASSEEGYNEQFF. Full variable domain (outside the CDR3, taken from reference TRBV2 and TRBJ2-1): EPEVTQTPSHQVTQMGQEVILRCVPISNHLYFYWYRQILGQKVEFLVSFYNNEISEKSEIFDDQFSVERPDGSNFTLKIRSTKLEDSAMYFCASSEEGYNEQFFGPGTRLTVL.

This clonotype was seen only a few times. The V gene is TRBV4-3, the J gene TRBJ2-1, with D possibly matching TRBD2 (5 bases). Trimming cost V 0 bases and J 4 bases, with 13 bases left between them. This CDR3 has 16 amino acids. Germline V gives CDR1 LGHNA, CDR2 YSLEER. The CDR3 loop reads CASSQDPLRRYNEQFF. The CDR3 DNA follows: TGCGCCAGCAGCCAAGATCCGTTGAGGAGGTACAATGAGCAGTTCTTC.

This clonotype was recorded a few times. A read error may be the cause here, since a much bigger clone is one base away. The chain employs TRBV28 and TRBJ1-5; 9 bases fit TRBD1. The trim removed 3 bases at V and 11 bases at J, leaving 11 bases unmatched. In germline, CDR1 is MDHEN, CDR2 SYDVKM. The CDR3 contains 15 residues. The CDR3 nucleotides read TGTGCCAGCAGTTTCCTGACAGGGGGAGGACAGTCCCAGCATTTT. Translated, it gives CASSFLTGGGQSQHF. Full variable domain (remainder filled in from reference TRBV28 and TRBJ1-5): DVKVTQSSRYLVKRTGEKVFLECVQDMDHENMFWYRQDPGLGLRLIYFSYDVKMKEKGDIPEGYSVSREKKERFSLILESASTNQTSMYLCASSFLTGGGQSQHFGDGTRLSIL.

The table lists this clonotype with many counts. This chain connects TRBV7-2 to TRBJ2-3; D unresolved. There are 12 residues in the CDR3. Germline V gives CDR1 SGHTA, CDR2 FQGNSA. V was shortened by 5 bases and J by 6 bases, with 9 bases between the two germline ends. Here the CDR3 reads CASSPNLDTQYF. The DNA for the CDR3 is TGTGCCAGCAGCCCCAACTTGGATACGCAGTATTTT.

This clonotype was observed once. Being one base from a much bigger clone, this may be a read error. This CDR3 reads CSARWNTGAFF. CDR3 DNA: TGCAGTGCTAGATGGAACACTGGAGCTTTCTTT. The rearrangement uses TRBV20-1 and TRBJ1-1; D remains unclear. Germline CDR1 and CDR2: DFQATT and SNEGSKA (reference sequence). CDR3 length: 11 amino acids.

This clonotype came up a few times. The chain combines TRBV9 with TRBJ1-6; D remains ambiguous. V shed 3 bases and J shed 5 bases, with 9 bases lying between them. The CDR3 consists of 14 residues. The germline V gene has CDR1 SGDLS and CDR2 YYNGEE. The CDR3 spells CASSAWGDNSPLHF. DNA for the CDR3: TGTGCCAGCAGCGCTTGGGGTGATAATTCACCCCTCCACTTT.

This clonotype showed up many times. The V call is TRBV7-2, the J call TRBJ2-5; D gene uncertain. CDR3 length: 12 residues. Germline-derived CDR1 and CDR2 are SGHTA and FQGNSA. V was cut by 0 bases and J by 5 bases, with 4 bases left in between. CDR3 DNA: TGTGCCAGCAGCTTAGCGTTGGAGACCCAGTACTTC. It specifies CASSLALETQYF.

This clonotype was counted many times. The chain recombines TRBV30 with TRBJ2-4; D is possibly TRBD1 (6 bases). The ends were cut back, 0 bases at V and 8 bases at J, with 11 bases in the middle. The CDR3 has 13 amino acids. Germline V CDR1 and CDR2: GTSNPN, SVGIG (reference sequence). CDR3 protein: CAWSVGDIDIQYF. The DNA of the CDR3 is TGTGCCTGGAGTGTAGGGGACATCGACATTCAGTACTTC.